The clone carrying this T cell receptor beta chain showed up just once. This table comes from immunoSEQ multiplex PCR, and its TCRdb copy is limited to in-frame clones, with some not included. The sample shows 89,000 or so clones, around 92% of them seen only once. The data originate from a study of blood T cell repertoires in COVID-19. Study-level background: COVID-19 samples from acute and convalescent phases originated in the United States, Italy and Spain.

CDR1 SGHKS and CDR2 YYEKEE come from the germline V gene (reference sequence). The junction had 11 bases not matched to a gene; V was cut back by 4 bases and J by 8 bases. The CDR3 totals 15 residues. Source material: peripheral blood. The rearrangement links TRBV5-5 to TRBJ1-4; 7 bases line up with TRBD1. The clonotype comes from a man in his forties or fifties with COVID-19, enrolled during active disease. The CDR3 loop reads CASSRTGPVREKLFF. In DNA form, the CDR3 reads TGTGCCAGCAGCCGGACAGGCCCCGTACGGGAAAAACTGTTTTTT. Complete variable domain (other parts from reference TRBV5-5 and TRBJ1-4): DAGVTQSPTHLIKTRGQQVTLRCSPISGHKSVSWYQQVLGQGPQFIFQYYEKEERGRGNFPDRFSARQFPNYSSELNVNALLLGDSALYLCASSRTGPVREKLFFGSGTQLSVL.